Following are 27 T cell receptor beta chains from one sample sequenced in a study of blood T cell repertoires in COVID-19. Assay used: immunoSEQ multiplex PCR; TCRdb lists only in-frame clones, some missing. The sample has over 120,000 clones, over 75% seen once. The material sequenced was peripheral blood. The receptors derive from a human donor in a cohort sampled during active COVID-19.

The rearrangement joins TRBV5-1 to TRBJ2-7; a possible D gene is TRBD1 (6 bases). The V and J ends lost 4 bases and 0 bases respectively, with 8 bases between them. The germline V gene has CDR1 SGHRS and CDR2 YFSETQ. The CDR3 length is 13 residues. CDR3 sequence: CASSPTGSYEQYV. DNA of the CDR3: TGCGCCAGCAGCCCGACAGGCTCCTACGAGCAGTACGTC.

The chain couples TRBV5-5 to TRBJ1-5, with 7 bases that match TRBD1. V shed 1 base and J 0 bases; nucleotides not matched to a gene: 7. From germline, CDR1 is SGHKS and CDR2 YYEKEE (reference sequence). The CDR3 sequence is 17 residues long. The CDR3, as DNA: TGTGCCAGCAGCTTGTCCGGGGACAGATATAGCAATCAGCCCCAGCATTTT. It yields the protein CASSLSGDRYSNQPQHF.

The V call is TRBV7-9, the J call TRBJ2-7; 10 positions agree with TRBD2. The CDR3 loop spans 15 amino acids. Germline assignment: CDR1 SEHNR and CDR2 FQNEAQ (reference sequence). Unmatched junction bases numbered 4, after V lost 5 bases and J lost 0 bases. CDR3: CASSHSGGTSYEQYF. In DNA, the CDR3 is TGTGCCAGCAGCCATAGCGGGGGGACCTCCTACGAGCAGTACTTC.

This chain links TRBV7-2 with TRBJ2-3, with 10 bases identical to TRBD2. This CDR3 comprises 16 residues. Germline loops: CDR1 SGHTA, CDR2 FQGNSA. The J segment lost 5 bases and the V segment lost 1 base, leaving 6 bases of the junction unmatched. DNA of the CDR3: TGTGCCAGCAGCTTAGGTCTAGCGGGAGAGGTAGATACGCAGTATTTT. Translating it yields CASSLGLAGEVDTQYF.

The V and J genes are TRBV10-2 and TRBJ1-1, with D uncertain. Trimming cost V 4 bases and J 3 bases, with 9 bases left between them. The CDR3 sequence is 13 residues long. The germline V gene has CDR1 WSHSY and CDR2 SAAADI. The CDR3 region has the DNA TGCGCCAGCAGTGCTTCCCGGGACACTGAAGCTTTCTTT. Translation gives CASSASRDTEAFF.

This clone has just one count. This chain uses TRBV6-5 with TRBJ1-1; maybe TRBD1 (5 bases). CDR1 is MNHEY, CDR2 SVGAGI, per germline. The CDR3 spans 14 residues. Trimming shortened V by 9 bases and J by 1 base, and 15 bases separated the two germline ends. The CDR3 sequence is CASRRGSGNTEAFF. DNA for the CDR3: TGTGCCAGTCGACGGGGGTCGGGGAACACTGAAGCTTTCTTT.

This clone was observed once. The CDR3 DNA is TGTGCCATCAGTGAGTCGAGGGGGAATGAAAAACTGTTTTTT. Its protein is CAISESRGNEKLFF. The J gene is TRBJ1-4, the V gene TRBV10-3, with a tentative D call TRBD1 (6 bases). Germline-derived CDR1 and CDR2 are ENHRY and SYGVKD. The CDR3 consists of 14 residues. V shed 0 bases and J shed 5 bases, with 7 bases lying between them.

This sequence joins TRBV13 and TRBJ1-2, with no clear D. CDR1 and CDR2 from the germline V gene are PRHDT and FYEKMQ (reference sequence). V was cut by 1 base and J by 1 base, with 10 bases left in between. The CDR3 covers 15 residues. CDR3 DNA: TGTGCCAGCAGCTTAGCAACAGAACGTAACTATGGCTACACCTTC. The encoded protein is CASSLATERNYGYTF.

The genes are TRBV7-9 and TRBJ1-1, with a tentative D call TRBD1 (6 bases). Germline V gene data show CDR1 as SEHNR and CDR2 as FQNEAQ (reference sequence). CDR3 length: 15 residues. Trimming removed 4 bases from V and 1 base from J, with 13 bases in between. In DNA form, the CDR3 reads TGTGCCAGCAGCTCCCCAAGGACAGCGAACACTGAAGCTTTCTTT. Translating it yields CASSSPRTANTEAFF.

The rearrangement joins TRBV19 to TRBJ1-2; no definite D call. Trimming left V 5 bases short and J 3 bases short, with 16 bases between. The V gene's germline CDR1 is LNHDA and CDR2 SQIVND (reference sequence). This CDR3 contains 15 residues. The CDR3 bases are TGTGCCAGTAGTCTACAGCCGGGGATTGACTATGGCTACACCTTC. The encoded protein is CASSLQPGIDYGYTF.

V usage is TRBV6-5 and J usage is TRBJ2-7; TRBD2 aligns across 12 bases. J was trimmed by 2 bases and V by 5 bases; bases with no gene match: 4. Germline CDR1 and CDR2: MNHEY and SVGAGI. The CDR3 has 15 residues. CDR3 amino acids: CASSQLAGGTYEQYV. In DNA form, the CDR3 reads TGTGCCAGCAGTCAACTAGCGGGAGGAACCTACGAGCAGTACGTC.

The V call is TRBV6-5, the J call TRBJ2-5; D may be TRBD1 (6 bases). Germline V gives CDR1 MNHEY, CDR2 SVGAGI. V lost 9 bases to trimming and J lost 4 bases, with 18 bases between them. The CDR3 sequence is 14 residues long. The CDR3 region is CASLQDRPGETQYF. The CDR3 coding sequence is TGTGCCAGTTTACAGGACAGACCGGGAGAGACCCAGTACTTC.

The chain has TRBV11-3 and TRBJ2-2, with TRBD2 matching 10 bases. The V gene end was trimmed by 0 bases and the J gene end by 6 bases; junction bases not matched to a gene: 16. The CDR3 length is 20 residues. Looked up from germline, CDR1 is SGHNT and CDR2 is YENEEA. CDR3 region: CASSLDGTSGKSHRPGELFF. Written as DNA, the CDR3 is TGTGCCAGCAGCTTAGATGGTACTAGCGGGAAATCTCATCGTCCCGGGGAGCTGTTTTTT.

The chain recombines TRBV11-3 with TRBJ2-1, with 7 bases fitting TRBD2. Looked up from germline, CDR1 is SGHNT and CDR2 is YENEEA. V lost 0 bases to trimming and J lost 4 bases; unmatched junction nucleotides: 12. The CDR3 length is 18 residues. CDR3: CASSLDLGGGRSYNEQFF. The CDR3 coding sequence is TGTGCCAGCAGCTTAGATCTGGGCGGCGGGAGAAGTTACAATGAGCAGTTCTTC.

The chain couples TRBV4-2 to TRBJ2-1, with 11 positions matching TRBD2. The trim removed 0 bases at V and 9 bases at J, leaving 4 bases unmatched. In germline, CDR1 is LGHNA, CDR2 YNFKEQ. This CDR3 comprises 15 residues. The CDR3 DNA is TGTGCCAGCAGCCAAGATCCTAGCGGGGGGCGTGAGCAGTTCTTC. It codes for CASSQDPSGGREQFF.

This clone was counted once. The chain links TRBV9 to TRBJ2-1; D is ambiguous. The V gene's germline CDR1 is SGDLS and CDR2 YYNGEE. This CDR3 contains 16 residues. Trimming removed 1 base from V and 8 bases from J, with 19 bases in between. The CDR3 spells CASSVSSSRGRDEQFF. The CDR3 region has the DNA TGTGCCAGCAGCGTAAGCTCCTCCCGTGGGCGCGATGAGCAGTTCTTC.

V and J are TRBV19 and TRBJ1-1; maybe TRBD1 (6 bases). Germline CDR1 LNHDA, CDR2 SQIVND (reference sequence). The V end lost 7 bases, the J end lost 6 bases, and 12 bases lay between the germline ends. CDR3 size: 12 residues. CDR3 residues: CASTRTASEAFF. Here the CDR3 DNA reads TGTGCCAGTACCCGGACAGCCTCTGAAGCTTTCTTT.

The gene calls are TRBV7-2 and TRBJ2-2; tentative D call: TRBD2 (6 bases). CDR3 length: 13 amino acids. Germline lookup yields CDR1 SGHTA and CDR2 FQGNSA. V lost 3 bases and J lost 4, with 6 bases in between. CDR3 loop: CASSFGGTGELFF. The CDR3 DNA follows: TGTGCCAGCAGCTTCGGGGGCACCGGGGAGCTGTTTTTT.

This rearrangement joins TRBV11-3 to TRBJ2-7, with unresolved D. Trimming cost V 0 bases and J 7 bases, with 10 bases left between them. Germline-derived CDR1 and CDR2 are SGHNT and YENEEA. This CDR3 has 13 residues. The CDR3 DNA follows: TGTGCCAGCAGCTTAGATCAAATCCGGGAGCAGTACTTC. Translating it yields CASSLDQIREQYF. Full variable domain (outside the CDR3, taken from reference TRBV11-3 and TRBJ2-7): EAGVVQSPRYKIIEKKQPVAFWCNPISGHNTLYWYLQNLGQGPELLIRYENEEAVDDSQLPKDRFSAERLKGVDSTLKIQPAELGDSAVYLCASSLDQIREQYFGPGTRLTVT.

The gene calls are TRBV2 and TRBJ1-5, with a weak D call TRBD1 (6 bases). V lost 0 bases and J lost 1, with 10 bases in between. In germline, CDR1 is SNHLY, CDR2 FYNNEI. The CDR3 is 16 amino acids. The DNA for the CDR3 is TGTGCCAGCAGTGAAGCGTCAGGGGTCAGCAATCAGCCCCAGCATTTT. Protein product: CASSEASGVSNQPQHF.

CDR3 sequence: CAISESGGNGYTF. The CDR3 DNA reads as TGTGCCATCAGTGAGTCCGGAGGGAATGGCTACACCTTC. V gene TRBV10-3 combines with J gene TRBJ1-2; the D is unclear. CDR3 length equals 13 residues. The ends were cut back, 0 bases at V and 6 bases at J, with 8 bases in the middle. CDR1 and CDR2 from the germline V gene are ENHRY and SYGVKD.

The V gene is TRBV19, the J gene TRBJ1-1; no clear D. The CDR3 consists of 14 residues. The V end was cut by 6 bases, the J end by 0 bases, with 11 bases between. In germline, CDR1 is LNHDA, CDR2 SQIVND (reference sequence). In nucleotides, the CDR3 is TGTGCCAGTAGATTGGGCTCGGTGAACACTGAAGCTTTCTTT. It yields the protein CASRLGSVNTEAFF.

V gene TRBV11-3 combines with J gene TRBJ2-3; D uncertain. CDR1 is SGHNT, CDR2 YENEEA, per germline. The V and J ends lost 4 bases and 2 bases respectively, with 10 bases between them. The CDR3 has 14 residues. The CDR3 sequence: CASSSRVHTDTQYF. For the CDR3, the DNA is TGTGCCAGCAGCTCCCGCGTCCACACAGATACGCAGTATTTT.

The chain couples TRBV2 to TRBJ1-6; possible D gene TRBD1, 6 bases. Trimming took 5 bases from V and 7 from J, leaving 18 bases between them. The CDR3 contains 16 residues. Germline assignment: CDR1 SNHLY and CDR2 FYNNEI. CDR3 amino acids: CASSLVRQEGNSPLHF. Written as DNA, the CDR3 is TGTGCCAGCAGTCTAGTACGACAGGAAGGCAATTCACCCCTCCACTTT.

This clone was found many times. The genes are TRBV5-1 and TRBJ2-2; tentatively, D is TRBD2 (6 bases). The CDR3 is 16 residues long. The V and J ends lost 0 bases and 2 bases respectively, with 11 bases between them. CDR1 SGHRS and CDR2 YFSETQ come from the germline V gene. The CDR3 is CASSLVPSDNTGELFF. The CDR3 DNA reads TGCGCCAGCAGCTTGGTCCCTAGCGATAACACCGGGGAGCTGTTTTTT. The full variable domain, with the rest looked up from reference TRBV5-1 and TRBJ2-2, is KAGVTQTPRYLIKTRGQQVTLSCSPISGHRSVSWYQQTPGQGLQFLFEYFSETQRNKGNFPGRFSGRQFSNSRSEMNVSTLELGDSALYLCASSLVPSDNTGELFFGEGSRLTVL.

The chain links TRBV6-2 or TRBV6-3 to TRBJ2-7; 10 positions match TRBD2. After removal of 3 bases from V and 7 bases from J, the junction contained 6 bases not matched to a gene. The length of the CDR3 is 14 residues. The germline V gene encodes CDR1 MNHEY and CDR2 SVGEGT. CDR3 protein: CASSYSGRTVEQYV. The CDR3 bases are TGTGCCAGCAGTTATAGCGGGAGGACGGTGGAGCAGTACGTC.

The rearrangement uses TRBV7-6 and TRBJ1-2; 8 bases line up with TRBD1. V shed 3 bases and J 4 bases; nucleotides not matched to a gene: 10. CDR3 length: 16 amino acids. Germline assignment: CDR1 SGHVS and CDR2 FNYEAQ. This chain's CDR3 is CASSLRQGIFGYGYTF. CDR3 DNA sequence: TGTGCCAGCAGCTTGAGACAGGGGATATTCGGCTATGGCTACACCTTC.